The 7 T cell receptor beta chains reported below all come from one sample, sequenced in a study of blood T cell repertoires in COVID-19. Assay used: immunoSEQ multiplex PCR; TCRdb lists only in-frame clones, some missing. The sample includes 200,000 to 250,000 clones, 70% to 90% of them seen just once. Specimen: PBMCs or T cells enriched from blood (not recorded which). The source of these receptors is a man under 40 with acute COVID-19.

This chain uses TRBV5-1 with TRBJ2-5, with TRBD2 matching over 9 bases. Per the germline V gene, CDR1 is SGHRS and CDR2 is YFSETQ. The V and J ends lost 2 bases and 0 bases, in that order; junction bases with no gene match: 11. The CDR3 contains 18 residues. The CDR3 DNA reads as TGCGCCAGCAGCTTCTGGAGCGGGGTAGCGGGGGACCAAGAGACCCAGTACTTC. Protein product: CASSFWSGVAGDQETQYF.

The J gene is TRBJ1-1, the V gene TRBV19; 7 bases line up with TRBD1. This CDR3 is built from 12 residues. Trimming took 11 bases from V and 2 from J; bases not matched to a gene: 5. CDR1 and CDR2 from the germline V gene are LNHDA and SQIVND (reference sequence). The DNA of the CDR3 is TGTGCCGCGGGACAGCCAAACACTGAAGCTTTCTTT. Translating it yields CAAGQPNTEAFF. The full variable domain, with the rest looked up from reference TRBV19 and TRBJ1-1, is DGGITQSPKYLFRKEGQNVTLSCEQNLNHDAMYWYRQDPGQGLRLIYYSQIVNDFQKGDIAEGYSVSREKKESFPLTVTSAQKNPTAFYLCAAGQPNTEAFFGQGTRLTVV.

CDR3 amino acids: CASSSSSGGVNEQFF. CDR3 coding DNA: TGTGCCAGCAGTTCGTCTAGCGGGGGGGTAAATGAGCAGTTCTTC. The chain couples TRBV28 to TRBJ2-1; TRBD2 aligns across 12 bases. Germline V gene sequence: CDR1 MDHEN, CDR2 SYDVKM. CDR3 length: 15 amino acids. Trimming at V came to 4 bases and at J to 7 bases, leaving 5 bases not matched to a gene.

There are a few counts of this clone. V usage is TRBV3-1 (or the pseudogene TRBV3-2) and J usage is TRBJ2-2, with a weak D call TRBD1 (5 bases). The V and J ends lost 2 bases and 5 bases respectively, with 9 bases between them. Germline V gives CDR1 LGHDT, CDR2 YNNKEL (reference sequence). CDR3 length equals 14 residues. The CDR3 loop is CASSQRQTTGELFF. CDR3 bases: TGTGCCAGCAGCCAACGACAGACTACCGGGGAGCTGTTTTTT.

V usage is TRBV28 and J usage is TRBJ1-2; tentatively, D is TRBD1 (5 bases). Germline CDR1 is MDHEN and CDR2 is SYDVKM. The V end lost 3 bases, the J end lost 4 bases, and 15 bases lay between the germline ends. This CDR3 has 15 residues. This CDR3 is CASSLAGEGGYGYTF. In DNA, the CDR3 is TGTGCCAGCAGTTTGGCGGGGGAAGGTGGCTATGGCTACACCTTC.

About this clone: The junction differs from germline at one of its ends, possibly a read error. This chain links TRBV5-1 with TRBJ1-2; no definite D call. Germline CDR1 SGHRS, CDR2 YFSETQ. The CDR3 extends over 14 amino acids. The CDR3 here is CASSPDSYPYGYIF. The DNA for the CDR3 is TGCGCCAGCAGTCCGGACTCATATCCCTATGGCTACATCTTC.

The V call is TRBV28, the J call TRBJ1-2, with D maybe TRBD1 (6 bases). CDR1 MDHEN and CDR2 SYDVKM come from the germline V gene. Trimming left V 3 bases short and J 4 bases short, with 9 bases between. The CDR3 runs 13 residues. The CDR3 DNA is TGTGCCAGCAGTTTTCAGGGGCTCTATGGCTACACCTTC. It codes for CASSFQGLYGYTF.